The T cell receptor beta chain described here comes from a study of T cells in Graves' hyperthyroidism and ophthalmopathy. The study's findings and limits: Blood samples included most of the expanded thyroid clonotypes exceeding 0.001.

On this clonotype: Its antigen remains unknown.

Amplified TCR beta CDR3 regions came from RNA transcripts. With the HTBI primer set, the TCR CDR3 went through a first round of RT-PCR. One entry per CDR3 protein results from TCRdb running MiXCR on the multiplex PCR reads. The data hold about 380,000 distinct CDR3 sequences, with approximately 13% observed a single time. Germline CDR1 DFQATT, CDR2 SNEGSKA (reference sequence). This CDR3 has 12 amino acids. Trimming removed 4 bases from V and 6 bases from J, with 12 bases in between. The sequenced material came from blood. The chain has TRBV20-1 and TRBJ1-2, with no clear D. The sequence came from a man aged 30 to 45 with Graves' hyperthyroidism that later progressed to Graves' ophthalmopathy. CDR3 region: CSAIHGEDGYTF. CDR3 nucleotide sequence: TGCAGTGCTATCCACGGGGAGGATGGCTACACCTTC.